These 18 T cell receptor beta chains were all obtained from the same sample, sequenced in a study of cytomegalovirus exposure and HLA in healthy donors (dated by TCRdb to about 2017). The library came from the immunoSEQ multiplex PCR assay. The multiplex PCR relied on a mix of 60 forward primers for TCR Vbeta segments and 13 reverse primers for TCR Jbeta segments. Not all clones reach the TCRdb copy of this immuneACCESS table, which keeps in-frame sequences only. Checked studies attribute under half of the gap to unresolved V genes and leave the rest unexplained. The table for this sample lists around 90,000 clones; around 62% of them were counted only once. The biggest ten clones account for 5.5% of the sample. Material: PBMCs. These receptors originate from a woman aged 25 to 39 in good health and CMV-seropositive.

This clone occurred a few times. The rearrangement uses TRBV2 and TRBJ1-6, with no clear D. Looked up from germline, CDR1 is SNHLY and CDR2 is FYNNEI. V dropped 1 base and J dropped 7 bases, with 8 bases sitting between them. The CDR3 runs 14 residues. CDR3 in DNA: TGTGCCAGCAGTGAAGGAGGGTGGAATTCACCCCTCCACTTT. Translated: CASSEGGWNSPLHF.

The chain combines TRBV28 with TRBJ1-2; 9 nucleotides line up with TRBD1. This CDR3 region has 16 residues. The junction had 10 bases not matched to a gene; V was cut back by 5 bases and J by 3 bases. The germline V gene has CDR1 MDHEN and CDR2 SYDVKM. Here the CDR3 reads CASSLRGGQGYYGYTF. The CDR3 DNA is TGTGCCAGCAGTCTCAGGGGGGGACAGGGTTACTATGGCTACACCTTC.

The rearrangement uses TRBV7-9 and TRBJ2-7; 9 bases are a match to TRBD1. The CDR3 consists of 13 residues. CDR1 and CDR2 from the germline V gene are SEHNR and FQNEAQ (reference sequence). Germline trimming cut 4 bases from V and 7 bases from J; bases unmatched to any gene: 5. The CDR3 sequence is CASSSWTGVEQYF. CDR3 DNA: TGTGCCAGCAGCTCTTGGACAGGGGTTGAGCAGTACTTC. Full variable domain (outside the CDR3, taken from reference TRBV7-9 and TRBJ2-7): DTGVSQNPRHKITKRGQNVTFRCDPISEHNRLYWYRQTLGQGPEFLTYFQNEAQLEKSRLLSDRFSAERPKGSFSTLEIQRTEQGDSAMYLCASSSWTGVEQYFGPGTRLTVT.

The chain couples TRBV6-6 to TRBJ1-1; D possibly corresponds to TRBD1 (6 bases). V dropped 4 bases and J dropped 5 bases, with 17 bases sitting between them. The V gene's germline CDR1 is MNHNY and CDR2 SVGAGI (reference sequence). CDR3 size: 15 residues. The CDR3 DNA is TGTGCCAGCAGTTCCCCAACGCAGGGGAGAACTGAAGCTTTCTTT. Its protein is CASSSPTQGRTEAFF.

In the case of this clone: One end of the junction is discordant with germline, which a read error may explain. The J gene is TRBJ1-2, the V gene TRBV5-4; 7 nucleotides line up with TRBD1. This CDR3 spans 14 amino acids. Germline V gene data show CDR1 as SGHNT and CDR2 as YYREEE (reference sequence). The chain's CDR3 is CASSYSGTANGYPF. For the CDR3, the DNA is TGTGCCAGCAGCTATTCCGGGACAGCTAATGGCTACCCCTTC. The whole variable domain, filled in from reference TRBV5-4 and TRBJ1-2, reads ETGVTQSPTHLIKTRGQQVTLRCSSQSGHNTVSWYQQALGQGPQFIFQYYREEENGRGNFPPRFSGLQFPNYSSELNVNALELDDSALYLCASSYSGTANGYPFGSGTRLTVV.

This clone was observed a few times. The gene calls are TRBV9 and TRBJ2-1, with 10 nucleotides matching TRBD2. Germline CDR1 SGDLS, CDR2 YYNGEE. The CDR3 length is 17 residues. The V gene end was trimmed by 3 bases and the J gene end by 4 bases; junction bases not matched to a gene: 10. The CDR3 spells CASSGLFKRGGYNEQFF. The DNA for the CDR3 is TGTGCCAGCAGCGGCCTCTTCAAGCGGGGGGGGTACAATGAGCAGTTCTTC.

The chain combines TRBV19 with TRBJ1-1; possibly TRBD1 for D (6 bases). V lost 9 bases and J lost 0, with 17 bases in between. There are 15 residues in the CDR3. CDR1 LNHDA and CDR2 SQIVND come from the germline V gene (reference sequence). CDR3 protein: CASLGGQGLNTEAFF. CDR3 sequence (DNA): TGTGCCAGCTTAGGGGGTCAGGGACTGAACACTGAAGCTTTCTTT. The entire variable domain, with the rest obtained from reference TRBV19 and TRBJ1-1, is as follows: DGGITQSPKYLFRKEGQNVTLSCEQNLNHDAMYWYRQDPGQGLRLIYYSQIVNDFQKGDIAEGYSVSREKKESFPLTVTSAQKNPTAFYLCASLGGQGLNTEAFFGQGTRLTVV.

The chain has TRBV7-2 and TRBJ1-4; D is unresolved. Germline V CDR1 and CDR2: SGHTA, FQGNSA. V lost 2 bases and J 8 bases, leaving 18 bases between the germline ends. CDR3 size: 16 residues. The CDR3 nucleotides are TGTGCCAGCAGCTTATCGGGAGATAGGGTTCAAGAAAAACTGTTTTTT. Translation: CASSLSGDRVQEKLFF.

The V gene is TRBV7-9, the J gene TRBJ2-1; 14 nucleotides agree with TRBD2. The ends lost 5 bases at V and 7 bases at J; junction bases unmatched: 10. The CDR3 contains 17 residues. CDR1 and CDR2 from the germline V gene are SEHNR and FQNEAQ (reference sequence). The CDR3 region is CASSTGLAGGFWNEQFF. For the CDR3, the DNA is TGTGCCAGCAGCACCGGACTAGCGGGGGGCTTTTGGAATGAGCAGTTCTTC.

The rearrangement links TRBV7-2 to TRBJ1-1, with a possible D match to TRBD1 (5 bases). Trimming pared 5 bases from V and 0 bases from J, leaving 13 bases between. CDR1 SGHTA and CDR2 FQGNSA come from the germline V gene. CDR3 length: 15 amino acids. This CDR3 reads CASSPTGGMNTEAFF. The CDR3 DNA reads TGTGCCAGCAGCCCAACGGGGGGTATGAACACTGAAGCTTTCTTT.

This chain connects TRBV6-1 to TRBJ1-2; TRBD1 matches at 10 bases. With 8 bases clipped from V and 8 bases from J, the junction kept 14 bases outside the gene matches. The CDR3 is 15 amino acids. In germline, CDR1 is MNHNS, CDR2 SASEGT. The CDR3 nucleotides are TGTGCCAGCCGCAGGGACAGGGGTTCTGCGGAGGGCTACACCTTC. Its translation is CASRRDRGSAEGYTF.

The table lists this clone with a few counts. This rearrangement joins TRBV9 to TRBJ2-2, with D tentatively TRBD1 (5 bases). The V gene lost 1 base and the J gene lost 3 bases, with 7 bases spanning the gap. The CDR3 has 14 residues. Germline loops: CDR1 SGDLS, CDR2 YYNGEE. The CDR3 is CASSVLGDTGELFF. The CDR3 DNA reads TGTGCCAGCAGCGTATTAGGGGACACCGGGGAGCTGTTTTTT.

This clone was observed a few times. The chain is built from TRBV19 and TRBJ1-1; maybe TRBD1 (5 bases). The germline gives CDR1 LNHDA, CDR2 SQIVND (reference sequence). V was cut by 7 bases and J by 1 base, with 10 bases left in between. This CDR3 is built from 13 residues. The DNA of the CDR3 is TGTGCCAGTAAGACGCAGGGGAACACTGAAGCTTTCTTT. This encodes CASKTQGNTEAFF.

The genes are TRBV6-6 and TRBJ1-2; D call uncertain. The germline V gene has CDR1 MNHNY and CDR2 SVGAGI (reference sequence). Trimming removed 5 bases at V and 5 bases at J, with 18 bases between. The CDR3 covers 15 residues. CDR3 DNA: TGTGCCAGCAGTCCAAGCGAGACTTCGATGTATGGCTACACCTTC. This translates into CASSPSETSMYGYTF.

The V and J genes are TRBV7-9 and TRBJ2-7; 7 bases align to TRBD1. Germline CDR1 SEHNR, CDR2 FQNEAQ (reference sequence). There are 13 residues in the CDR3. With 6 bases clipped from V and 5 bases from J, the junction kept 7 bases outside the gene matches. Written as DNA, the CDR3 is TGTGCCAGCAGTTCGACAGGGTTCCACGAGCAGTACTTC. Protein: CASSSTGFHEQYF.

The V and J genes are TRBV9 and TRBJ2-5; D might be TRBD2 (6 bases). The germline CDR1 and CDR2 sequences are SGDLS and YYNGEE. V was clipped by 0 bases and J by 5 bases, with 17 bases between them. This CDR3 has 16 amino acids. The CDR3 DNA follows: TGTGCCAGCAGCGTAGCGGGGGACGCCCATCGTGAGACCCAGTACTTC. Protein: CASSVAGDAHRETQYF.

The CDR3 loop reads CASSPGTSEETQYF. The CDR3 nucleotides read TGTGCCAGCAGCCCCGGGACTAGCGAAGAGACCCAGTACTTC. The chain recombines TRBV28 with TRBJ2-5; TRBD2 aligns across 10 bases. J lost 3 bases, V lost 6 bases, and 4 bases had no gene match. Looked up from germline, CDR1 is MDHEN and CDR2 is SYDVKM. The CDR3 length is 14 residues.

This chain links TRBV19 with TRBJ2-5; the D gene is possibly TRBD2 (6 bases). Germline CDR1 reads LNHDA; CDR2 reads SQIVND (reference sequence). V dropped 4 bases and J dropped 5 bases, with 11 bases sitting between them. The CDR3 is 13 amino acids. The CDR3 DNA reads TGTGCCAGTAGTACCCGGGGGACGGAGACCCAGTACTTC. Translated, it gives CASSTRGTETQYF.